The source of this T cell receptor (beta chain) is a study of blood T cell repertoires in COVID-19. Original analysis: Reference gene primer amplification gave nucleated cell count estimates. Produced via immunoSEQ multiplex PCR; TCRdb's table is partial and in-frame only. The DNA was the basis for D and trimming; V, J and clone size are from that table. Among about 14,000 clones listed, roughly 75% were seen once. J gave up 2 bases and V 6 bases, and 3 bases lay outside the gene matches. There are 15 residues in the CDR3. CDR1 and CDR2 (germline): MNHEY, SVGAGI. V and J are TRBV6-5 and TRBJ2-6, with 8 bases that match TRBD1. Specimen: peripheral blood. The receptor was derived from a boy aged 2 to 9 with active or convalescent COVID-19. CDR3 sequence reads: CASRPQGAGANVLTF. DNA of the CDR3: TGTGCCAGCAGACCACAGGGGGCTGGGGCCAACGTCCTGACTTTC.